Listed below are T cell receptor beta chains from one sample, sequenced in a study of cytomegalovirus exposure and HLA in healthy donors. The data were produced by immunoSEQ multiplex PCR, yet TCRdb's version contains in-frame clones alone and is incomplete. In the table there are more than 90,000 clones, around 85% of which are singletons. The material sequenced was PBMCs. These receptors were collected from a man younger than 35 in good health and CMV-seropositive. CDR3s include the opening cysteine and the closing phenylalanine or tryptophan. The D gene is left open where the match is weak. Expanded clones get a size class; other rows say once, few or many, or leave the size out.

TRBV21-1	.	TRBJ1-2	once	TGTGCCAGCAGCAAACTGGACAGGGGGCATGACTATGGCTACACCTTC	CASSKLDRGHDYGYTF
TRBV7-6	.	TRBJ2-2	.	TGTGCCAGCAGCTTATTTCCTGGGAGGAACGGGGAGCTGTTTTTT	CASSLFPGRNGELFF
TRBV13	.	TRBJ2-1	.	TGTGCCACCTCCTTGAGCGGTGGGTACAATGAGCAGTTCTTC	CATSLSGGYNEQFF
TRBV28	.	TRBJ1-2	.	TGTGCCGTTACAGGGATCGATGGCTACACCTTC	CAVTGIDGYTF
TRBV7-2	TRBD2	TRBJ2-7	.	TGTGCCAGCAGCCCGGGACTAGCGGGGGGGGCCCCGTACTTC	CASSPGLAGGAPYF
TRBV29-1	TRBD1	TRBJ2-5	once	TGCAGCGTTGACGGGGACAGGGACTTCCTTGAAGAGACCCAGTACTTC	CSVDGDRDFLEETQYF
TRBV9	TRBD1	TRBJ2-1	once	TGTGCCAGCGGGGACAGGTACTACAATGAGCAGTTCTTC	CASGDRYYNEQFF
TRBV27	.	TRBJ2-1	.	TGTGCCAGCGCTCCGGGACTCGCTCCGTACGAGCAGTTCTTC	CASAPGLAPYEQFF
TRBV11-3	TRBD1	TRBJ2-2	.	TGTGCCAGCAGCCTAGAGTTCGGGACAGCGAACACCGGGGAGCTGTTTTTT	CASSLEFGTANTGELFF
TRBV11-2	.	TRBJ2-5	once	TGTGCCAGCAGCTTACAGGGGATCAAGACCCAGTACTTC	CASSLQGIKTQYF
TRBV29-1	TRBD2	TRBJ2-1	.	TGCAGCGTTGAGGGAGGGGCAGGGCAAGATTACGAGCAGTTCTTC	CSVEGGAGQDYEQFF
TRBV19	TRBD2	TRBJ2-3	.	TGTGCCAGTAGTATGACTAGCGGAAGCACAGATACGCAGTATTTT	CASSMTSGSTDTQYF
TRBV4-2	TRBD1	TRBJ2-6	.	TGTGCCAGCAGCCAAGATCAACAGGGGCCCTCTGGGGCCAACGTCCTGACTTTC	CASSQDQQGPSGANVLTF
TRBV7-9	.	TRBJ2-2	.	TGTGCCAGCAGCTTAGGTATAGGGGCGGCCACCGGGGAGCTGTTTTTT	CASSLGIGAATGELFF
TRBV6-1	.	TRBJ2-2	.	TGTGCCAGCAGTGAATCGGGTGGAAGGTACGCCGGGGAGCTGTTTTTT	CASSESGGRYAGELFF
TRBV5-1	TRBD2	TRBJ2-5	once	TGCGCCAGCAGCTTTGGTGAAAGCGGGGGGGCTCAAGAGACCCAGTACTTC	CASSFGESGGAQETQYF
TRBV11-2	TRBD1	TRBJ2-7	.	TGTGCCAGCAGCCGACCGGGACAGAAACCCTACGAGCAGTACTTC	CASSRPGQKPYEQYF
TRBV5-1	.	TRBJ1-1	.	TGCGCCAGCAGCTTGGCAACAGGGATGGGCACTGAAGCTTTCTTT	CASSLATGMGTEAFF
TRBV5-4	TRBD2	TRBJ2-7	.	TGTGCCAGCAGCTTGGTTCAGGGAGGGCACGAGCAGTACTTC	CASSLVQGGHEQYF
TRBV18	.	TRBJ2-7	few	TGTGCCAGCTCAGGCAGGCAGACCTACGAGCAGTACTTC	CASSGRQTYEQYF
TRBV6-1	.	TRBJ2-7	once	TGTGCCAGCAGTGCCGGGTTAACCTCCTACGAGCAGTACTTC	CASSAGLTSYEQYF
TRBV5-1	TRBD1	TRBJ1-2	.	TGCGCCAGCAGCTCAGCCACCACAGGGGGCGCAGACTATGGCTACACCTTC	CASSSATTGGADYGYTF
TRBV19	.	TRBJ1-2	.	TGTGCCAGTAGTACCACAGGGATCTATGGCTACACCTTC	CASSTTGIYGYTF
TRBV5-4	.	TRBJ2-7	.	TGTGCCAGCAGCTCCCAGACAGGGAGGTACGAGCAGTACTTC	CASSSQTGRYEQYF
TRBV28	TRBD2	TRBJ2-1	.	TGTGCCAGCAGTTCCCATCTTGCGGGGGGCGTCTCCTACAATGAGCAGTTCTTC	CASSSHLAGGVSYNEQFF
TRBV6-1	.	TRBJ1-1	once	TGTGCCAGCAGTGAGAAAGGGGCGCGAGGCACTGAAGCTTTCTTT	CASSEKGARGTEAFF
TRBV7-6	TRBD1	TRBJ1-6	.	TGTGCCAGCAGCCCAGGGACAGAGTATTCACCCCTCCACTTT	CASSPGTEYSPLHF
TRBV6-1	TRBD1	TRBJ2-1	.	TGTGCCAGCAGTGACCGAACAGGGGGCGAGCAGTTCTTC	CASSDRTGGEQFF
TRBV28	.	TRBJ1-5	.	TGTGCCAGCAGTTTGGTGTCACAGTCCGGCTATAGCAATCAGCCCCAGCATTTT	CASSLVSQSGYSNQPQHF
TRBV4-3	.	TRBJ2-1	.	TGCGCCAGCAGCCAACGGGACTCCTCCTACAATGAGCAGTTCTTC	CASSQRDSSYNEQFF
TRBV6-1	TRBD1	TRBJ2-7	.	TGTGCCAGCAGTCTAAGACAGGGAAGCTACGAGCAGTACTTC	CASSLRQGSYEQYF
TRBV6-1	.	TRBJ1-1	.	TGTGCCAGCAGCCTCCTCAACACTGAAGCTTTCTTT	CASSLLNTEAFF
TRBV6-5	.	TRBJ2-1	.	TGTGCCAGCAGTTCTAGAGGACATACCTCCTACAATGAGCAGTTCTTC	CASSSRGHTSYNEQFF
TRBV7-6	.	TRBJ1-1	.	TGTGCCAGCAGCTTAGGACAGTCTAACACTGAAGCTTTCTTT	CASSLGQSNTEAFF
TRBV18	.	TRBJ2-7	.	TGTGCCAGCTCACCACGGCAGGGGACCCTGGCCTACGAGCAGTACTTC	CASSPRQGTLAYEQYF
TRBV7-2	TRBD2	TRBJ2-3	once	TGTGCCAGCAGCTTAAGTAGCGGGGGGACAGATACGCAGTATTTT	CASSLSSGGTDTQYF
TRBV12-5	TRBD1	TRBJ2-7	.	TGTGCTAGTGGTATAGGGACAGGGAAGAGAGGCGAGCAGTACTTC	CASGIGTGKRGEQYF
TRBV9	TRBD2	TRBJ2-7	.	TGTGCCAGCAGCCCCCGACTAGCGGGGGAACTGGACGAGCAGTACTTC	CASSPRLAGELDEQYF
TRBV6-4	TRBD1	TRBJ2-3	.	TGTGCCAGCAGTGACGGACAGGGGGCGGATACGCAGTATTTT	CASSDGQGADTQYF
TRBV6-5	.	TRBJ2-1	.	TGTGCCAGCAGTTTGGGCCCCACCCCATACAATGAGCAGTTCTTC	CASSLGPTPYNEQFF
TRBV6-6	.	TRBJ1-5	once	TGTGCCAGCAGTTCGCGGACAAGAAATAGCAATCAGCCCCAGCATTTT	CASSSRTRNSNQPQHF
TRBV10-3	.	TRBJ2-7	.	TGTGCCATCAGTGTCCGGACAACCCTGATCTACGAGCAGTACTTC	CAISVRTTLIYEQYF
TRBV13	TRBD1	TRBJ1-6	.	TGTGCCAGCAGCTCATATCGGGACAGCAATTCACCCCTCCACTTT	CASSSYRDSNSPLHF
TRBV6-1	TRBD2	TRBJ2-7	.	TGTGCCAGCAGTGAAAACCCTCTGGGACTAGCGGGGGCACGCTCCTACGAGCAGTACTTC	CASSENPLGLAGARSYEQYF
TRBV10-1	TRBD1	TRBJ1-2	few	TGCGCCAGCAGCGAAACAGGGGGAACAAGAGGCTACACCTTC	CASSETGGTRGYTF
TRBV5-1	.	TRBJ2-1	.	TGCGCCAGCAGCTTGGGGGGACTCGAAAATGAGCAGTTCTTC	CASSLGGLENEQFF
TRBV5-4	.	TRBJ2-1	.	TGTGCCAGCAGTTACTACAATGAGCAGTTCTTC	CASSYYNEQFF
TRBV5-1	.	TRBJ1-4	.	TGCGCCAGCAGCTTGAGGGGACCCACGGGGGAGAAACTGTTTTTT	CASSLRGPTGEKLFF
TRBV6-1	TRBD1	TRBJ1-4	once	TGTGCCACCCGGACAGGGGCAACTAATGAAAAACTGTTTTTT	CATRTGATNEKLFF
TRBV7-2	.	TRBJ2-5	.	TGTGCCAGCAGCTTAGCTGTCCCTCAGGAGACCCAGTACTTC	CASSLAVPQETQYF
TRBV5-1	.	TRBJ1-2	.	TGCGCCAGCAGCCCGGGGACAACCCACTATGGCTACACCTTC	CASSPGTTHYGYTF
TRBV7-8	.	TRBJ1-5	.	TGTGCCAGCAGCTTAGCGATTTCGGGTCTACAGCCCCAGCATTTT	CASSLAISGLQPQHF
TRBV6-1	TRBD2	TRBJ2-7	few	TGTGCCAGCAAGAATAGCGGGGGGATCTCCTACGAGCAGTACTTC	CASKNSGGISYEQYF
TRBV4-1	TRBD2	TRBJ2-7	.	TGCGCCAGCAGCCAAGATTTGGGAGGGTTCGCCTACGAGCAGTACTTC	CASSQDLGGFAYEQYF
TRBV2	.	TRBJ1-2	.	TGTGCCAGCAGTGATGTGGGGGGAGGCGGCTACACCTTC	CASSDVGGGGYTF
TRBV7-8	TRBD1	TRBJ1-5	once	TGTGCCAGCAGCTTGGGGACAGCTCAGCCCCAGCATTTT	CASSLGTAQPQHF
TRBV5-5	.	TRBJ1-3	.	TGTGCCAGCAGCGGATCCACAGCCGGTGGAAACACCATATATTTT	CASSGSTAGGNTIYF
TRBV13	.	TRBJ2-3	.	TGTGCCAGCAGCTTTGGCGGGCCGCCTAGCACAGATACGCAGTATTTT	CASSFGGPPSTDTQYF
TRBV27	TRBD2	TRBJ2-3	.	TGTGCCAGCAGTTTACGGTTAGCGGGGGAAGATACGCAGTATTTT	CASSLRLAGEDTQYF